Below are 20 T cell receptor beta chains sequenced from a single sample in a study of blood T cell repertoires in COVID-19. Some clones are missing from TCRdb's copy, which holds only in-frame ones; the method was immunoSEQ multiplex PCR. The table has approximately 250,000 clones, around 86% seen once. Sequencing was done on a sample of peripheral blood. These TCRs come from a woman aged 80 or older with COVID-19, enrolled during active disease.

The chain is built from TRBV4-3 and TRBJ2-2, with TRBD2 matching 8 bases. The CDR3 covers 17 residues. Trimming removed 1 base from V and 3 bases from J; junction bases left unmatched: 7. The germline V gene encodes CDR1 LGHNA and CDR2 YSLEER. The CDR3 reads CASSQGASGGYTGELFF. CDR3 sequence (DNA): TGCGCCAGCAGCCAAGGTGCGAGCGGGGGATACACCGGGGAGCTGTTTTTT.

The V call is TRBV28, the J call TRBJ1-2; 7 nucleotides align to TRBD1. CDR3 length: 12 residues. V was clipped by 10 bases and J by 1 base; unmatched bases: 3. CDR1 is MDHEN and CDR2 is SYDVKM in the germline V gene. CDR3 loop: CANRDSNYGYTF. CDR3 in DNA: TGTGCCAACCGGGACAGTAACTATGGCTACACCTTC.

The CDR3 bases are TGTGCCAGCAGTTCGGGACAGGGAACTGAAGCTTTCTTT. Protein sequence: CASSSGQGTEAFF. The chain uses TRBV28 and TRBJ1-1, with 9 bases that match TRBD1. The junction had 2 bases not matched to a gene; V was cut back by 4 bases and J by 5 bases. The CDR3 length is 13 residues. In germline, CDR1 is MDHEN, CDR2 SYDVKM.

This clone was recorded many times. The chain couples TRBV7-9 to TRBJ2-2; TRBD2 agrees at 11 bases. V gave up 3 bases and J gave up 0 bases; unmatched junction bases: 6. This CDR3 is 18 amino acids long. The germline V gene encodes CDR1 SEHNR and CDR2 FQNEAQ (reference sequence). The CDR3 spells CASSFGLAGGSNTGELFF. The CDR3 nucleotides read TGTGCCAGCAGCTTCGGGCTAGCGGGGGGCTCGAACACCGGGGAGCTGTTTTTT.

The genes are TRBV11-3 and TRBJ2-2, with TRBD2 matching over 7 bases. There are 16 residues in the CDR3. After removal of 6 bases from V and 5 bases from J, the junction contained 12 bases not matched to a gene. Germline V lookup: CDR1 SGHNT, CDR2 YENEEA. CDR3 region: CASSYAGDSGTGELFF. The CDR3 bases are TGTGCCAGCAGTTACGCGGGGGACTCCGGAACCGGGGAGCTGTTTTTT.

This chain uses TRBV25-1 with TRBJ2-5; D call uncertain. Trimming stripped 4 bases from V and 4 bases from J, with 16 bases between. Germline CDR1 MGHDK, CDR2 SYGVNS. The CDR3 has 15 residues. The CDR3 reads CASSGSTTQGETQYF. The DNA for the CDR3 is TGTGCCAGCAGTGGTAGTACTACACAAGGAGAGACCCAGTACTTC.

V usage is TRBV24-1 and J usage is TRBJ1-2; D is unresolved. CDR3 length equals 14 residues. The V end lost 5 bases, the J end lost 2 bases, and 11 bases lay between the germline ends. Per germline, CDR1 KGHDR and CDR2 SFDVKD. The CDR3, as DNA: TGTGCCACCAGTGCCTCCGCAGGAAACTATGGCTACACCTTC. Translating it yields CATSASAGNYGYTF.

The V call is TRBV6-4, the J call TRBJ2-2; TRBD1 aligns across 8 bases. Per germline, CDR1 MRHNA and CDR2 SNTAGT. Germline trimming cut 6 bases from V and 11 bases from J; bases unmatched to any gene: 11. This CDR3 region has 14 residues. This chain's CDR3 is CASSEEHRGTELFF. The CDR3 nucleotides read TGTGCCAGCAGCGAGGAACACAGGGGGACCGAGCTGTTTTTT.

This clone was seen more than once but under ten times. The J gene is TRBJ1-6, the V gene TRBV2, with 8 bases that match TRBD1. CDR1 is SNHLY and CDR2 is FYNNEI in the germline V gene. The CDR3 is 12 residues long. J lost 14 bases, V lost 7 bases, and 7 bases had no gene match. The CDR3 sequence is CASIMDREALHF. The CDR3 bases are TGTGCCAGCATCATGGACAGGGAAGCCCTCCACTTT.

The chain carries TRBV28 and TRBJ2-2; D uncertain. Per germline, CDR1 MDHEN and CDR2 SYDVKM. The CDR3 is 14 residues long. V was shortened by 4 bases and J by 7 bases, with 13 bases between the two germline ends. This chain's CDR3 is CASSSLVYSGELFF. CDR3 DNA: TGTGCCAGCAGTTCGCTAGTATATAGCGGGGAGCTGTTTTTT.

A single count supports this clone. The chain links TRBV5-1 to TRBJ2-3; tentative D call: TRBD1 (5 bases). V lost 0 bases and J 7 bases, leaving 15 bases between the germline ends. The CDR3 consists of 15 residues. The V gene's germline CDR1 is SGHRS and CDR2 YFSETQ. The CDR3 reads CASSLDQGSGYTQYF. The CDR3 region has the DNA TGCGCCAGCAGCTTGGATCAGGGTAGTGGTTATACGCAGTATTTT.

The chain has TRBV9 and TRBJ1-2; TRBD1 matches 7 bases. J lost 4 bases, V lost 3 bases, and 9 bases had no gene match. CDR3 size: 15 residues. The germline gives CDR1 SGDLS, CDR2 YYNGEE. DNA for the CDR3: TGTGCCAGCAGCGGCTCCGGGACAGAGGGCTATGGCTACACCTTC. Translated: CASSGSGTEGYGYTF.

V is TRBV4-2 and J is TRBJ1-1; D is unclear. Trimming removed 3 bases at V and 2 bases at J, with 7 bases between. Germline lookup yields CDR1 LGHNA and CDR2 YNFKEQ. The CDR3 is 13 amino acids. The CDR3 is CASSQRSNTEAFF. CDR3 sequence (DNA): TGTGCCAGCAGCCAGCGGTCCAACACTGAAGCTTTCTTT.

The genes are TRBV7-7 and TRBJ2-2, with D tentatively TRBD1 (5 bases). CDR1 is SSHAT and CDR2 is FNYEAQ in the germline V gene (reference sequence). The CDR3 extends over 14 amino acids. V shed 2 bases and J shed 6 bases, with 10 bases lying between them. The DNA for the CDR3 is TGTGCCAGCAGCTTAAGGGGCGGCGCCGGGGAGCTGTTTTTT. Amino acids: CASSLRGGAGELFF. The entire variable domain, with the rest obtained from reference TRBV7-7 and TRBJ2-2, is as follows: GAGVSQSPRYKVTKRGQDVTLRCDPISSHATLYWYQQALGQGPEFLTYFNYEAQPDKSGLPSDRFSAERPEGSISTLTIQRTEQRDSAMYRCASSLRGGAGELFFGEGSRLTVL.

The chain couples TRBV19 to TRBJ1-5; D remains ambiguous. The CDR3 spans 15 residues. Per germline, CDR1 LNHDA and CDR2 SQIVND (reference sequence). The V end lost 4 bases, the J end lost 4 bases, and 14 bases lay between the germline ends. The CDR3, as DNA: TGTGCCAGTAGTACCCCGCCAGCCGGGAATCAGCCCCAGCATTTT. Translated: CASSTPPAGNQPQHF.

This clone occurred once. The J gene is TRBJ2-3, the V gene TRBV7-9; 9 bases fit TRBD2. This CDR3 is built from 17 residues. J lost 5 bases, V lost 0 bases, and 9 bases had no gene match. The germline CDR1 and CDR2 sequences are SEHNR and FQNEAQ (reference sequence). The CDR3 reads CASSLARGGGAGDTQYF. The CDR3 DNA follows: TGTGCCAGCAGCTTAGCGCGTGGCGGGGGGGCCGGAGATACGCAGTATTTT.

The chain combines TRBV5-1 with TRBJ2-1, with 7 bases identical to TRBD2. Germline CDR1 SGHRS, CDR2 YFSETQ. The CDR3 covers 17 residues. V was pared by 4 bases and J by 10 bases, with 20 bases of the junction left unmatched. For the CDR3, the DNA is TGCGCCAGCAGCGTTATAAAAGCTAGCGGCCGCCTTGAGGAGCAGTTCTTC. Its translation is CASSVIKASGRLEEQFF.

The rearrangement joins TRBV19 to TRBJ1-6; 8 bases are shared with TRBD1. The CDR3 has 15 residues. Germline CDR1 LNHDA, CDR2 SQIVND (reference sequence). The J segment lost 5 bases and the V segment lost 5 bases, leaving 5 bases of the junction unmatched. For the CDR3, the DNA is TGTGCCAGTAGTCTCCCGGGACAGGATAATTCACCCCTCCACTTT. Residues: CASSLPGQDNSPLHF.

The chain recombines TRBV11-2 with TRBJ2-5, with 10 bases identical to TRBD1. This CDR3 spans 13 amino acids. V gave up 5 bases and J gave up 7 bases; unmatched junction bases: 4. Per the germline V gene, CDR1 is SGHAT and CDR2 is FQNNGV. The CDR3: CASSLGQGGTQYF. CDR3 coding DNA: TGTGCCAGCAGCCTTGGACAGGGGGGGACCCAGTACTTC. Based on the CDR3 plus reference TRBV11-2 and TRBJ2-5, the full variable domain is EAGVAQSPRYKIIEKRQSVAFWCNPISGHATLYWYQQILGQGPKLLIQFQNNGVVDDSQLPKDRFSAERLKGVDSTLKIQPAKLEDSAVYLCASSLGQGGTQYFGPGTRLLVL.

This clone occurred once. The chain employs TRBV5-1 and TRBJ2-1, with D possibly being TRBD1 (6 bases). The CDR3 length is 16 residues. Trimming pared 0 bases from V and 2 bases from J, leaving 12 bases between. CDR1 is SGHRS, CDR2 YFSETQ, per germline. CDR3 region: CASSLVAAGAYNEQFF. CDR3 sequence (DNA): TGCGCCAGCAGCTTGGTGGCGGCAGGGGCCTACAATGAGCAGTTCTTC.